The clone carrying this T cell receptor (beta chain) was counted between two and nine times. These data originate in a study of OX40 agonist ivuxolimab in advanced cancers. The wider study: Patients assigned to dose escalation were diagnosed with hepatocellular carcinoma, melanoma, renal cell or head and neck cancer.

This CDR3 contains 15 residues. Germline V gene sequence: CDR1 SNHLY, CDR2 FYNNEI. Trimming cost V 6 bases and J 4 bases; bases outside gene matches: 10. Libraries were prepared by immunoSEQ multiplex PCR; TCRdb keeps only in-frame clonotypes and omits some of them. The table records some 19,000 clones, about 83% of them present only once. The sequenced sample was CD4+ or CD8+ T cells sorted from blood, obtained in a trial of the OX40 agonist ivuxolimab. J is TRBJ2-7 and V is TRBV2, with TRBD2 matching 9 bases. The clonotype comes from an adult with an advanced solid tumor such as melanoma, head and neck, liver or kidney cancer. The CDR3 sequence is CASRFSMTSGYEQYF. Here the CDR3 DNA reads TGTGCCAGCAGGTTTTCTATGACTAGCGGTTACGAGCAGTACTTC.